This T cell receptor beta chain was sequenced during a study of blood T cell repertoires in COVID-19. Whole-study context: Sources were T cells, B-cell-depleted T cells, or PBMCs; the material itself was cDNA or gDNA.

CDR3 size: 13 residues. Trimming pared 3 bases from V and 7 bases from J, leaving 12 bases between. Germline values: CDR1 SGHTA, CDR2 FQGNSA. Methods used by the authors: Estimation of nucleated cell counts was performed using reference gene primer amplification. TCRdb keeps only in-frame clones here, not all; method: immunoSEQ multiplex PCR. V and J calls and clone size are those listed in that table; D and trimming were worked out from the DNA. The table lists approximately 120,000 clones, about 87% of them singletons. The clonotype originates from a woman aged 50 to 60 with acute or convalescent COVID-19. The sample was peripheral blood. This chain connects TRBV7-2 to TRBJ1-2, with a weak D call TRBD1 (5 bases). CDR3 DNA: TGTGCCAGCAGCTTTTCGACCCAGGGTGGCTACACCTTC. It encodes CASSFSTQGGYTF.